This T cell receptor (beta chain) comes out of a study of blood T cell repertoires in COVID-19. Study summary: The samples span acute and convalescent COVID-19 from the United States, Italy and Spain. PBMCs, B-cell-depleted T cells, or T cells provided the cDNA or gDNA that made up the material.

TCRdb's table, derived via immunoSEQ multiplex PCR, lists solely in-frame clones and lacks some. The table includes fewer than 35,000 clones, 88% detected once. The CDR3 runs to 18 residues. V was pared by 4 bases and J by 4 bases, with 23 bases between. Germline V CDR1 and CDR2: LGHNA, YSLEER. The sample was peripheral blood. The V call is TRBV4-3, the J call TRBJ1-3; tentatively, D is TRBD1 (5 bases). This sequence originates from a human donor in a cohort sampled during active COVID-19. The CDR3 DNA reads TGCGCCAGCAGCCCCAACCCCCGGGACTTTGGGAGAGGAAACACCATATATTTT. Protein: CASSPNPRDFGRGNTIYF.